Below, 27 T cell receptor beta chains from the same sample are listed, as sequenced in a study of CD8 T cells in Susac syndrome. Random hexamers were used to reverse transcribe an amount of roughly 0.45 to 1 ug RNA. MiXCR, applied by TCRdb to the immunoSEQ multiplex PCR reads, yields one record per CDR3 protein. Of about 130,000 distinct CDR3 sequences in the sample, just over 90% were seen once. Material for sequencing was CD8+ T cells from PBMCs. The source of these receptors is a human donor with multiple sclerosis.

This rearrangement joins TRBV9 to TRBJ2-2, with 13 positions matching TRBD2. The germline V gene encodes CDR1 SGDLS and CDR2 YYNGEE. Trimming cost V 3 bases and J 4 bases; bases outside gene matches: 0. The CDR3 contains 15 residues. CDR3 in amino acids: CASSGTSGGTGELFF. The CDR3 region has the DNA TGTGCCAGCAGCGGGACTAGCGGGGGCACCGGGGAGCTGTTTTTT.

The CDR3 sequence: CASSAPGLQETQYF. CDR3 nucleotide sequence: TGTGCCAGCAGCGCTCCGGGTCTGCAAGAGACCCAGTACTTC. V is TRBV7-9 and J is TRBJ2-5; D gene uncertain. Between the trimmed V and J ends, which lost 5 bases and 2 bases, there was a span of 12 bases. This CDR3 has 14 residues. Germline V gene lookup returns CDR1 SEHNR and CDR2 FQNEAQ (reference sequence).

The CDR3: CASSLEVIPLLPETQYF. The DNA for the CDR3 is TGTGCCAGCAGCTTGGAGGTGATACCCCTACTCCCAGAGACCCAGTACTTC. The J gene is TRBJ2-5, the V gene TRBV5-6; D gene uncertain. Germline V gene data show CDR1 as SGHDT and CDR2 as YYEEEE. This CDR3 has 17 residues. The V gene lost 0 bases and the J gene lost 4 bases, with 19 bases spanning the gap.

The chain joins TRBV2 to TRBJ2-1; 8 nucleotides line up with TRBD1. The CDR3 loop spans 14 amino acids. Germline assignment: CDR1 SNHLY and CDR2 FYNNEI. J gave up 7 bases and V 4 bases, and 6 bases lay outside the gene matches. CDR3 in amino acids: CASSGGDRMNEQFF. The CDR3 region has the DNA TGTGCCAGCAGTGGGGGGGACAGGATGAATGAGCAGTTCTTC. The variable domain in full, completed from reference TRBV2 and TRBJ2-1, reads EPEVTQTPSHQVTQMGQEVILRCVPISNHLYFYWYRQILGQKVEFLVSFYNNEISEKSEIFDDQFSVERPDGSNFTLKIRSTKLEDSAMYFCASSGGDRMNEQFFGPGTRLTVL.

The gene calls are TRBV5-1 and TRBJ1-5; 9 bases match TRBD1. Germline loops: CDR1 SGHRS, CDR2 YFSETQ. The CDR3 is made up of 15 amino acids. V was pared by 0 bases and J by 6 bases, with 4 bases of the junction left unmatched. As DNA, the CDR3 is TGCGCCAGCAGCTTGGGGACAGGGGAGGTTCAGCCCCAGCATTTT. Translating gives CASSLGTGEVQPQHF. The variable domain in full, completed from reference TRBV5-1 and TRBJ1-5, reads KAGVTQTPRYLIKTRGQQVTLSCSPISGHRSVSWYQQTPGQGLQFLFEYFSETQRNKGNFPGRFSGRQFSNSRSEMNVSTLELGDSALYLCASSLGTGEVQPQHFGDGTRLSIL.

This clonotype was seen more than once but under ten times. V gene TRBV4-1 combines with J gene TRBJ1-6; the D gene is possibly TRBD1 (6 bases). V gave up 3 bases and J gave up 13 bases, with 19 bases separating them. Germline assignment: CDR1 MGHRA and CDR2 YSYEKL. The CDR3 consists of 15 residues. The CDR3 DNA is TGCGCCAGCAGCCACAAATTCCCAGGGGAATCCCCCCTCCACTTT. It specifies CASSHKFPGESPLHF.

This chain uses TRBV12-5 with TRBJ2-5; 10 bases are shared with TRBD1. Germline-derived CDR1 and CDR2 are LGHNT and FRNRAP. The V gene end was trimmed by 1 base and the J gene end by 2 bases; junction bases not matched to a gene: 10. This CDR3 has 18 residues. CDR3 sequence: CASGLDWGRTGGQETQYF. DNA of the CDR3: TGTGCTAGTGGTTTGGACTGGGGGCGGACAGGGGGACAAGAGACCCAGTACTTC.

The V gene is TRBV4-1, the J gene TRBJ1-1; TRBD1 agrees at 7 bases. Germline CDR1 reads MGHRA; CDR2 reads YSYEKL. V trimming: 4 bases; J trimming: 3 bases; junction bases outside the gene matches: 8. CDR3 length equals 15 residues. The CDR3 DNA reads as TGCGCCAGCAGCCCCAGTAGGGGGACAGACACTGAAGCTTTCTTT. Protein sequence: CASSPSRGTDTEAFF.

V is TRBV27 and J is TRBJ2-7; 7 bases align to TRBD1. V dropped 2 bases and J dropped 0; count of bases not matched to a gene: 4. CDR3 length equals 15 residues. Per the germline V gene, CDR1 is MNHEY and CDR2 is SMNVEV (reference sequence). The CDR3 region has the DNA TGTGCCAGCAGTTTAACAGGGGCTACCTCCTACGAGCAGTACTTC. Amino acids: CASSLTGATSYEQYF.

This rearrangement joins TRBV12-5 to TRBJ1-1; 7 nucleotides match TRBD1. Germline assignment: CDR1 LGHNT and CDR2 FRNRAP. V shed 7 bases and J 4 bases; nucleotides not matched to a gene: 6. The CDR3 spans 13 residues. The DNA of the CDR3 is TGTGCTAGTGCCCTCCAGGGGGTCACTGAAGCTTTCTTT. It specifies CASALQGVTEAFF.

The chain combines TRBV9 with TRBJ2-5; D remains ambiguous. Per the germline V gene, CDR1 is SGDLS and CDR2 is YYNGEE. The CDR3 runs 14 residues. The V end lost 2 bases, the J end lost 3 bases, and 11 bases lay between the germline ends. The CDR3 protein is CASSVGHKKETQYF. The DNA for the CDR3 is TGTGCCAGCAGCGTTGGCCACAAGAAAGAGACCCAGTACTTC.

This chain connects TRBV12-3 or TRBV12-4 to TRBJ1-6, with D possibly TRBD1 on 5 matching bases. CDR3 length: 12 residues. V was shortened by 10 bases and J by 14 bases, with 18 bases between the two germline ends. The CDR3 sequence is CATLNKGRALHF. Here the CDR3 DNA reads TGTGCCACCCTAAACAAGGGGAGGGCCCTCCACTTT.

This chain links TRBV9 with TRBJ2-2; 8 nucleotides match TRBD2. The CDR3 loop spans 15 amino acids. Per germline, CDR1 SGDLS and CDR2 YYNGEE. V was clipped by 4 bases and J by 7 bases; unmatched bases: 9. DNA of the CDR3: TGTGCCAGCAGCCTAACCGGGACTAGTGGCGGGGAGCTGTTTTTT. It is translated as CASSLTGTSGGELFF.

V usage is TRBV5-1 and J usage is TRBJ1-5, with D unclear. There are 19 residues in the CDR3. Trimming pared 0 bases from V and 2 bases from J, leaving 21 bases between. CDR1 is SGHRS and CDR2 is YFSETQ in the germline V gene. The CDR3, as DNA: TGCGCCAGCAGCTTGGAGGCAGGACTACGGGTTTTGGGCAATCAGCCCCAGCATTTT. Its translation is CASSLEAGLRVLGNQPQHF.

The gene calls are TRBV3-1 and TRBJ2-3; D gene unclear. The CDR3 totals 15 residues. The germline V gene encodes CDR1 LGHDT and CDR2 YNNKEL (reference sequence). Trimming removed 0 bases from V and 6 bases from J, with 13 bases in between. CDR3 bases: TGTGCCAGCAGCCAAGAAAGGGTCATCACGGATACGCAGTATTTT. Its translation: CASSQERVITDTQYF.

The chain recombines TRBV12-3 or TRBV12-4 with TRBJ2-2, with D unresolved. The germline V and J ends were trimmed by 2 bases and 3 bases, with 7 bases remaining between them. This CDR3 is 14 amino acids long. CDR3 in amino acids: CASSLRPYTGELFF. CDR3 sequence (DNA): TGTGCCAGCAGTTTACGACCATACACCGGGGAGCTGTTTTTT.

CDR3 sequence: CASSTGTSTDTQYF. The DNA for the CDR3 is TGTGCCAGCAGCACCGGGACTAGCACAGATACGCAGTATTTT. V gene TRBV7-3 combines with J gene TRBJ2-3; D is perhaps TRBD2 (6 bases). V shed 5 bases and J shed 0 bases, with 9 bases lying between them. Germline V gene sequence: CDR1 SGHTA, CDR2 FQGTGA. This CDR3 comprises 14 residues.

This clonotype was found once. The chain carries TRBV7-2 and TRBJ1-5, with no clear D. Germline V CDR1 and CDR2: SGHTA, FQGNSA. There are 15 residues in the CDR3. V lost 4 bases, J lost 2 bases, and 12 bases lay in between. CDR3 DNA sequence: TGTGCCAGCAGCTACAACCCGCGGGGCAATCAGCCCCAGCATTTT. This sequence encodes CASSYNPRGNQPQHF.

V is TRBV5-1 and J is TRBJ1-5, with 8 bases fitting TRBD1. The CDR3 runs 13 residues. The ends lost 4 bases at V and 9 bases at J; junction bases unmatched: 6. The germline CDR1 and CDR2 sequences are SGHRS and YFSETQ. The CDR3 coding sequence is TGCGCCAGCAGCGCCAGGGGGCCCCGGCCCCAGCATTTT. Protein: CASSARGPRPQHF.

The gene calls are TRBV28 and TRBJ1-2; 9 bases map to TRBD1. The CDR3 covers 13 residues. The germline V gene encodes CDR1 MDHEN and CDR2 SYDVKM. Germline trimming cut 7 bases from V and 8 bases from J; bases unmatched to any gene: 8. CDR3 loop: CASKGQGVGGYTF. The CDR3 DNA reads as TGTGCCAGCAAGGGACAGGGCGTAGGGGGCTACACCTTC.

V is TRBV5-1 and J is TRBJ2-3, with D perhaps being TRBD1 or TRBD2 (5 bases each). V dropped 4 bases and J dropped 0 bases, with 12 bases sitting between them. CDR3 size: 15 residues. Germline CDR1 SGHRS, CDR2 YFSETQ. This chain's CDR3 is CASSTGDRSTDTQYF. CDR3 DNA: TGCGCCAGCAGCACCGGGGACCGGAGCACAGATACGCAGTATTTT.

CDR3 protein: CASSHWRQGAPYEQYF. DNA for the CDR3: TGTGCCAGCAGCCATTGGCGCCAGGGTGCCCCCTACGAGCAGTACTTC. The genes are TRBV3-1 and TRBJ2-7, with a weak D call TRBD1 (5 bases). The CDR3 totals 16 residues. The V and J ends lost 3 bases and 2 bases respectively, with 17 bases between them. The germline V gene encodes CDR1 LGHDT and CDR2 YNNKEL (reference sequence).

The chain uses TRBV6-5 and TRBJ2-3; 7 bases are shared with TRBD2. Unmatched junction bases numbered 8, after V lost 11 bases and J lost 0 bases. CDR3 size: 14 residues. Germline values: CDR1 MNHEY, CDR2 SVGAGI. The CDR3 loop is CAASGGLSTDTQYF. Here the CDR3 DNA reads TGTGCCGCGAGTGGGGGACTAAGCACAGATACGCAGTATTTT.

This clonotype has more than one count but fewer than ten. V is TRBV7-9 and J is TRBJ2-7; D not resolved. The germline V gene encodes CDR1 SEHNR and CDR2 FQNEAQ (reference sequence). Trimming removed 6 bases from V and 6 bases from J, with 15 bases in between. The CDR3 sequence is 13 residues long. The CDR3, as DNA: TGTGCCAGCAGTCCCGGACGCGGCTCCGAGCAGTACTTC. It encodes CASSPGRGSEQYF. The full variable domain, its missing parts supplied by reference TRBV7-9 and TRBJ2-7, is DTGVSQNPRHKITKRGQNVTFRCDPISEHNRLYWYRQTLGQGPEFLTYFQNEAQLEKSRLLSDRFSAERPKGSFSTLEIQRTEQGDSAMYLCASSPGRGSEQYFGPGTRLTVT.

The V gene is TRBV4-1, the J gene TRBJ1-2, with no clear D. V was trimmed by 2 bases and J by 2 bases, leaving 6 bases between them. Looked up from germline, CDR1 is MGHRA and CDR2 is YSYEKL. This CDR3 spans 13 amino acids. This CDR3 is CASSQPGNYGYTF. CDR3 coding DNA: TGCGCCAGCAGCCAACCCGGAAACTATGGCTACACCTTC.

The chain has TRBV6-6 and TRBJ1-5; 8 bases map to TRBD1. V was clipped by 0 bases and J by 6 bases; unmatched bases: 4. Germline V CDR1 and CDR2: MNHNY, SVGAGI (reference sequence). CDR3 length equals 15 residues. The CDR3 region has the DNA TGTGCCAGCAGTTACTCCAGGGGGCACCGTCAGCCCCAGCATTTT. Its protein is CASSYSRGHRQPQHF.

In its sample, this clonotype was seen once. The chain carries TRBV6-1 and TRBJ1-5; the match to TRBD1 covers 7 bases. V was clipped by 5 bases and J by 0 bases; unmatched bases: 10. Germline V lookup: CDR1 MNHNS, CDR2 SASEGT. CDR3 length: 17 amino acids. For the CDR3, the DNA is TGTGCCAGCAGTCCCTCCCAGACAGGGTGTAGCAATCAGCCCCAGCATTTT. It is translated as CASSPSQTGCSNQPQHF.